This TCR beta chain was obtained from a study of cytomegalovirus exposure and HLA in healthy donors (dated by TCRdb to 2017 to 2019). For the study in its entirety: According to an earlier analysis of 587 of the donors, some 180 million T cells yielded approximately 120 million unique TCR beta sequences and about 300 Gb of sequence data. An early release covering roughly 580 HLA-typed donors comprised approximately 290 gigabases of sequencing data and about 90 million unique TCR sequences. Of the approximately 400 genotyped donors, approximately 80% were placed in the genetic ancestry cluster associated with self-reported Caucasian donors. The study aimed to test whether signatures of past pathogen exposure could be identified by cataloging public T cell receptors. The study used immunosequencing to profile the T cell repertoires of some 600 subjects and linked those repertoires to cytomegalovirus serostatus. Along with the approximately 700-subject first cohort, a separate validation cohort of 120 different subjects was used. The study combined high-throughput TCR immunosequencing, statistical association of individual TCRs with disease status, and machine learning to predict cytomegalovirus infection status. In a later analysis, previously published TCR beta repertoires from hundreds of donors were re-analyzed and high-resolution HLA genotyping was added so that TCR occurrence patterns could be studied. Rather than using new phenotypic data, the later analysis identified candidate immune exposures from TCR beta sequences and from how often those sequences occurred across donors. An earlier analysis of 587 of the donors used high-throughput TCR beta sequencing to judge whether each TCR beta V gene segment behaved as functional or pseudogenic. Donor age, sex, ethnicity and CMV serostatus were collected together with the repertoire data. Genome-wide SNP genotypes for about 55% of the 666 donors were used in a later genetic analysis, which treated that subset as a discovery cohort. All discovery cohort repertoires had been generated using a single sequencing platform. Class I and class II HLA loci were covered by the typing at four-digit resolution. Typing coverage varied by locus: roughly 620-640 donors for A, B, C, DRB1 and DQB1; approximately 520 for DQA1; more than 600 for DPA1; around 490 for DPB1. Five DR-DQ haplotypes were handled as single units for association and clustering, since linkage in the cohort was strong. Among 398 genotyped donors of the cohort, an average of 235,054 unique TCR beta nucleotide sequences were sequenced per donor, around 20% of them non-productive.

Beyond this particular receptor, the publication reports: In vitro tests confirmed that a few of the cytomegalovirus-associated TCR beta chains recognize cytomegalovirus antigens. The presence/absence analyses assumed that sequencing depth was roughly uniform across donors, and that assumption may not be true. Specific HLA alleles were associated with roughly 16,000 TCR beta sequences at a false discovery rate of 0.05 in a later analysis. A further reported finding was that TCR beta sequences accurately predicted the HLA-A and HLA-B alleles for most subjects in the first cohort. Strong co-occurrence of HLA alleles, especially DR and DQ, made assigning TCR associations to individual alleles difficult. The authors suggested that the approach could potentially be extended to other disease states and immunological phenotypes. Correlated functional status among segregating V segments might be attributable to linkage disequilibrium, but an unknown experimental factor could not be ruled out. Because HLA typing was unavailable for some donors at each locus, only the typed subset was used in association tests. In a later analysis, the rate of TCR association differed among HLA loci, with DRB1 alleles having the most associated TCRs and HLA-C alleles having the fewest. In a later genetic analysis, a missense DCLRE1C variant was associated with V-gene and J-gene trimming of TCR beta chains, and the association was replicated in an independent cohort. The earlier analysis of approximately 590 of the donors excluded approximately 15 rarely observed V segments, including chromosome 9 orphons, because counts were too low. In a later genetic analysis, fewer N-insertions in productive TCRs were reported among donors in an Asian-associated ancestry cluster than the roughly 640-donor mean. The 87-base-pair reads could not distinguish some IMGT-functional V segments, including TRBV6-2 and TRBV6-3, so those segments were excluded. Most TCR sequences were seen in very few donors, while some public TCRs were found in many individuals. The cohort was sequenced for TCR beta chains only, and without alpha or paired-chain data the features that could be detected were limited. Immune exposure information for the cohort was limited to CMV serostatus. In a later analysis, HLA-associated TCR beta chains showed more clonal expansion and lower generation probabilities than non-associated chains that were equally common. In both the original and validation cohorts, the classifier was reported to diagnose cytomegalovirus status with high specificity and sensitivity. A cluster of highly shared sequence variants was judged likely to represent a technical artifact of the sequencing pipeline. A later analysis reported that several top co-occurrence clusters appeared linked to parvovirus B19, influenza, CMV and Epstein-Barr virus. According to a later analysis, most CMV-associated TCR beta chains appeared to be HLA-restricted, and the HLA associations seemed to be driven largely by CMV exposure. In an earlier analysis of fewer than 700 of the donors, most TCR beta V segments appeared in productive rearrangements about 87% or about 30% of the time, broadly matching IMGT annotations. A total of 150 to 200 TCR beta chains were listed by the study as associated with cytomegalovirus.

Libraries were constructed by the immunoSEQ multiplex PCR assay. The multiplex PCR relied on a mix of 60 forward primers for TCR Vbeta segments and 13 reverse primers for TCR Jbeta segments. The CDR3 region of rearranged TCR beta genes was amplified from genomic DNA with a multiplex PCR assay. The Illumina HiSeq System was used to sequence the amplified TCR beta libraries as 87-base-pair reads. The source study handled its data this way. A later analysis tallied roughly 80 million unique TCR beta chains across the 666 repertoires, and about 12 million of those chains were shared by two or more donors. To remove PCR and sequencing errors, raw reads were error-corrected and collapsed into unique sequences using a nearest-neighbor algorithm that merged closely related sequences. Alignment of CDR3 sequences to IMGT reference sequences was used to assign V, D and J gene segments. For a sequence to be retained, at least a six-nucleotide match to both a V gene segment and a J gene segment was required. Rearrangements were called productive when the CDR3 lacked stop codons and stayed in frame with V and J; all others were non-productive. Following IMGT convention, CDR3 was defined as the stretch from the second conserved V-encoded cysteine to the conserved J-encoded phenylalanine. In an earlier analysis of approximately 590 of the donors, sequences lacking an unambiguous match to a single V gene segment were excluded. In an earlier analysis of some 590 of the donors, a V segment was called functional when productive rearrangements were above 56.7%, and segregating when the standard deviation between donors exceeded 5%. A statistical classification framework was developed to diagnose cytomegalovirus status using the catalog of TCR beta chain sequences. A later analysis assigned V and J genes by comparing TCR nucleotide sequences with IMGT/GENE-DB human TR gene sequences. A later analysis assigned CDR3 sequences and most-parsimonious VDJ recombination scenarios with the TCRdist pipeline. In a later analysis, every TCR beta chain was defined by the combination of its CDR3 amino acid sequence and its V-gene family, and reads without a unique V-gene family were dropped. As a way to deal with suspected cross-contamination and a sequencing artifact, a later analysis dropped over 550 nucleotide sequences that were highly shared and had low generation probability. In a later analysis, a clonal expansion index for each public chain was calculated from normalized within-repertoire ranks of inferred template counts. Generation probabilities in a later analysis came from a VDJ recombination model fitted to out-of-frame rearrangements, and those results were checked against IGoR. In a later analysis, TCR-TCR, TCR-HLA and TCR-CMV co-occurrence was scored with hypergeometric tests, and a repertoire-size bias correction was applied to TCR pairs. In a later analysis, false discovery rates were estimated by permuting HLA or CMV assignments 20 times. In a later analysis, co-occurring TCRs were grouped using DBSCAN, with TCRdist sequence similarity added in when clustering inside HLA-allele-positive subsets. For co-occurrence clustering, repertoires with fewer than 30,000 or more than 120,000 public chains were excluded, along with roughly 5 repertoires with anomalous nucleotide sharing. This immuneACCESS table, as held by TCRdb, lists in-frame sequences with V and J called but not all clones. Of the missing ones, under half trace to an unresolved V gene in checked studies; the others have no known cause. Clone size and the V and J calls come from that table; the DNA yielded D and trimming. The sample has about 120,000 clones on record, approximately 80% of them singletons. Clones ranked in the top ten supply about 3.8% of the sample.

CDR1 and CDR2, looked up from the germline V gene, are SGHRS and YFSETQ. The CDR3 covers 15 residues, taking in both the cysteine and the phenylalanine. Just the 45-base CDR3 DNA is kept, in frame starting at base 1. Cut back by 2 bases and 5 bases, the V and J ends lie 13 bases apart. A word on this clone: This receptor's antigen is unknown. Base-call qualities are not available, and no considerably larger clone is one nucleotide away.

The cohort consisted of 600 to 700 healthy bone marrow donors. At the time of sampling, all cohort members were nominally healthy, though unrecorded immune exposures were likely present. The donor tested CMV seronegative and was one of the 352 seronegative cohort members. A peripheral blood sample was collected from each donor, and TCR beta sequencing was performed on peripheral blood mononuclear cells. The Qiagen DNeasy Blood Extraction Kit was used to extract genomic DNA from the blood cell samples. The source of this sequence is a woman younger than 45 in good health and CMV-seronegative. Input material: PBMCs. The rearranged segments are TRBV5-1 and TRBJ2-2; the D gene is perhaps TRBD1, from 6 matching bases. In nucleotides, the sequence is TGCGCCAGCAGCTTTGACGGACAGCCAACCGGGGAGCTGTTTTTT. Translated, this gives CASSFDGQPTGELFF.